A selection of T cell receptor beta chains follows, all from one sample in a study of blood T cell repertoires in COVID-19. TCRdb keeps only in-frame clones here, not all; method: immunoSEQ multiplex PCR. The sample includes about 200,000 clones, approximately 80% of them seen just once. Sequencing used peripheral blood. The receptor set was obtained from a man in his forties or fifties who had recovered from COVID-19. Both conserved end residues are part of each CDR3. D genes are given only for firm matches. Size is omitted from some rows. Given values are once, few, many or a class for expanded clones.

size,D,V,J,CDR3,DNA
NA,NA,TRBV7-9,TRBJ1-1,CASSSGRDEAFF,TGTGCCAGCAGCTCCGGACGGGATGAAGCTTTCTTT
NA,TRBD1,TRBV27,TRBJ1-6,CASSSQTPTGANSPLHF,TGTGCCAGCAGTTCCCAGACCCCGACAGGGGCGAATTCACCCCTCCACTTT
once,TRBD1,TRBV7-7,TRBJ1-6,CASSISTGTGGPHYNSPLHF,TGTGCCAGCAGCATAAGTACCGGGACAGGGGGCCCCCACTATAATTCACCCCTCCACTTT
NA,TRBD2,TRBV10-3,TRBJ2-7,CAIRPGLEGYEQYF,TGTGCCATCCGACCGGGACTAGAAGGCTACGAGCAGTACTTC
NA,TRBD2,TRBV7-2,TRBJ2-1,CASSSGLAGVYEQFF,TGTGCCAGCAGCTCCGGACTAGCGGGAGTGTACGAGCAGTTCTTC
NA,TRBD2,TRBV3-1/TRBV3-2,TRBJ2-5,CASSQETGGPLETQYF,TGTGCCAGCAGCCAAGAGACGGGAGGGCCGTTGGAGACCCAGTACTTC
NA,TRBD2,TRBV3-1/TRBV3-2,TRBJ2-1,CASSQILAEQQFF,TGTGCCAGCAGCCAAATACTAGCGGAGCAGCAGTTCTTC
NA,NA,TRBV24-1,TRBJ2-1,CATSEPFRTSNEQFF,TGTGCCACCAGTGAGCCCTTCCGGACTTCCAATGAGCAGTTCTTC
NA,TRBD2,TRBV14,TRBJ2-2,CASSPLSGTANTGELFF,TGTGCCAGCAGCCCTCTCAGCGGGACCGCGAACACCGGGGAGCTGTTTTTT
NA,NA,TRBV7-9,TRBJ1-1,CASSLVNTEAFF,TGTGCCAGCAGCTTAGTAAACACTGAAGCTTTCTTT
NA,NA,TRBV29-1,TRBJ2-2,CSVGGGAEVGELFF,TGCAGCGTTGGGGGAGGCGCCGAGGTCGGGGAGCTGTTTTTT
NA,NA,TRBV6-5,TRBJ1-1,CASSLSGYRAFF,TGTGCCAGCAGTTTGTCGGGGTATCGAGCTTTCTTT
NA,TRBD1,TRBV7-6,TRBJ2-7,CASSSLDRGRYEQYF,TGTGCCAGCAGCTCACTAGACAGGGGGCGGTACGAGCAGTACTTC
NA,NA,TRBV9,TRBJ1-2,CASSEAPPGTAYGYTF,TGTGCCAGCAGCGAGGCTCCCCCCGGGACTGCGTATGGCTACACCTTC
NA,TRBD2,TRBV30,TRBJ2-1,CAWTTGTSSNNEQFF,TGTGCCTGGACCACCGGGACTAGCTCCAACAATGAGCAGTTCTTC
few,NA,TRBV5-4,TRBJ1-2,CASSPSREYGYTF,TGTGCCAGCAGCCCCTCGAGGGAATATGGCTACACCTTC
NA,NA,TRBV19,TRBJ2-1,CASSIGEVGHEQFF,TGTGCCAGTAGTATAGGGGAGGTTGGCCATGAGCAGTTCTTC
NA,NA,TRBV5-1,TRBJ1-4,CASGQSGANEKLFF,TGCGCCAGCGGCCAGAGCGGGGCTAATGAAAAACTGTTTTTT
once,NA,TRBV6-5,TRBJ2-7,CASSYGGAPSYEQYF,TGTGCCAGCAGTTACGGGGGGGCTCCCTCCTACGAGCAGTACTTC
once,TRBD2,TRBV11-2,TRBJ2-5,CASSLEIAGQETQYF,TGTGCCAGCAGCTTAGAGATAGCGGGGCAAGAGACCCAGTACTTC
NA,NA,TRBV5-6,TRBJ2-5,CASSLGPTGIETQYF,TGTGCCAGCAGCCTGGGACCCACAGGTATCGAGACCCAGTACTTC
NA,NA,TRBV19,TRBJ2-1,CASSILSSGGYNEQFF,TGTGCCAGTAGTATTCTATCTAGTGGTGGGTACAATGAGCAGTTCTTC
NA,NA,TRBV24-1,TRBJ2-3,CATSDRGGTDTQYF,TGTGCCACCAGTGACAGGGGGGGCACAGATACGCAGTATTTT
few,TRBD2,TRBV4-2,TRBJ2-5,CASSQTSGRAGETQYF,TGTGCCAGCAGCCAGACTAGCGGGAGGGCTGGGGAGACCCAGTACTTC
NA,NA,TRBV12-3/TRBV12-4,TRBJ1-2,CASSLTGFGYTF,TGTGCCAGCAGTTTAACAGGGTTTGGCTACACCTTC
NA,NA,TRBV5-1,TRBJ2-7,CASSAGQTAISYEQYF,TGCGCCAGCAGCGCAGGCCAAACTGCTATCAGCTACGAGCAGTACTTC